Following are 24 T cell receptor beta chains from one sample sequenced in a study of T-cell reconstitution after alpha-beta-depleted transplantation in children. Construction of the TCRbeta library involved unique molecular identifiers. TCRdb re-called the PCR reads with MiXCR, one entry per CDR3 protein. The sample lists just under 150,000 distinct CDR3 sequences; 8.5% to 10% were seen once. The sample in question was PBMCs, mostly from graft donor cells, obtained 180 days after TCRalphabeta/CD19-depleted stem cell transplant. The receptor source for this set is a female patient aged 2-10 years who had a stem cell transplant for congenital amegakaryocytic thrombocytopenia, so the T cells may come from the graft donor.

This chain joins TRBV20-1 and TRBJ2-7; possible D gene TRBD2, 7 bases. The germline V gene has CDR1 DFQATT and CDR2 SNEGSKA (reference sequence). Trimming removed 4 bases at V and 3 bases at J, with 16 bases between. The CDR3 loop spans 14 amino acids. The DNA of the CDR3 is TGCAGTGCTAAGGGCGGGAGAGGGGGCTACGAGCAGTACTTC. It is translated as CSAKGGRGGYEQYF.

Ten or more counts support this clonotype. The chain employs TRBV6-2 or TRBV6-3 and TRBJ2-2; D is possibly TRBD2 (5 bases). The germline gives CDR1 MNHEY, CDR2 SVGEGT. CDR3 size: 20 residues. Between the trimmed V and J ends, which lost 2 bases and 5 bases, there was a span of 27 bases. CDR3 in DNA: TGTGCCAGCAGTTACCTTGGTGCAGGTCCTCCATCGGGAAGGACCGGGGAGCTGTTTTTT. It specifies CASSYLGAGPPSGRTGELFF.

CDR3 sequence reads: CASSVSTSAYALGFIEQFF. In nucleotides, the CDR3 is TGTGCCAGCAGTGTTTCGACTAGCGCCTATGCTTTAGGATTTATTGAGCAGTTCTTC. The chain employs TRBV6-1 and TRBJ2-1; 8 positions match TRBD2. J lost 9 bases, V lost 4 bases, and 23 bases had no gene match. The CDR3 length is 19 residues. CDR1 MNHNS and CDR2 SASEGT come from the germline V gene.

At least ten counts were recorded for this clonotype. The chain links TRBV28 to TRBJ2-7, with a weak D call TRBD1 (5 bases). V shed 6 bases and J shed 3 bases, with 18 bases lying between them. CDR3 length equals 15 residues. The V gene's germline CDR1 is MDHEN and CDR2 SYDVKM. The CDR3 spells CASRGLGFDLYEQYF. In DNA form, the CDR3 reads TGTGCCAGCAGGGGGCTGGGATTTGATCTCTACGAGCAGTACTTC.

The chain couples TRBV5-1 to TRBJ2-3; D is unclear. V shed 4 bases and J shed 14 bases, with 14 bases lying between them. CDR1 is SGHRS, CDR2 YFSETQ, per germline. This CDR3 comprises 11 residues. This CDR3 reads CASSPDRGRYF. The CDR3, as DNA: TGCGCCAGCAGCCCGGACCGCGGCCGGTATTTT.

This clonotype was picked up many times. The chain employs TRBV7-2 and TRBJ2-4, with TRBD1 matching 7 bases. The length of the CDR3 is 14 residues. Germline-derived CDR1 and CDR2 are SGHTA and FQGNSA. The junction had 1 base not matched to a gene; V was cut back by 4 bases and J by 1 base. The CDR3, as DNA: TGTGCCAGCAGCTCGACAGGGGCCAAAAACATTCAGTACTTC. It codes for CASSSTGAKNIQYF.

In this sample, this clonotype turned up many times. The chain has TRBV7-6 and TRBJ2-3, with a possible D match to TRBD1 (5 bases). Trimming took 1 base from V and 1 from J, leaving 9 bases between them. This CDR3 spans 15 amino acids. Germline V gene data show CDR1 as SGHVS and CDR2 as FNYEAQ. For the CDR3, the DNA is TGTGCCAGCAGCTTAGAGGGGCGCCGCACAGATACGCAGTATTTT. Protein sequence: CASSLEGRRTDTQYF.

This sequence joins TRBV28 and TRBJ2-7; no firm D call. Germline CDR1 and CDR2: MDHEN and SYDVKM. There are 15 residues in the CDR3. Trimming left V 5 bases short and J 6 bases short, with 20 bases between. CDR3 DNA sequence: TGTGCCAGCAGTCCACCAGGTCCGCAAACCGGCGAGCAGTACTTC. Translation gives CASSPPGPQTGEQYF. Filled out from reference TRBV28 and TRBJ2-7, the complete variable domain reads DVKVTQSSRYLVKRTGEKVFLECVQDMDHENMFWYRQDPGLGLRLIYFSYDVKMKEKGDIPEGYSVSREKKERFSLILESASTNQTSMYLCASSPPGPQTGEQYFGPGTRLTVT.

The rearrangement joins TRBV2 to TRBJ2-5; D gene uncertain. Germline values: CDR1 SNHLY, CDR2 FYNNEI. Trimming removed 9 bases from V and 5 bases from J, with 7 bases in between. The CDR3 length is 10 residues. DNA of the CDR3: TGTGCCAGTGGAAGGGAGACCCAGTACTTC. Protein: CASGRETQYF.

This clonotype showed up many times. The genes are TRBV20-1 and TRBJ1-5, with D maybe TRBD1 (6 bases). The V end lost 1 base, the J end lost 2 bases, and 12 bases lay between the germline ends. This CDR3 is 15 amino acids long. Germline CDR1 is DFQATT and CDR2 is SNEGSKA (reference sequence). CDR3 loop: CSARAAGHGNQPQHF. CDR3 nucleotides: TGCAGTGCTAGAGCAGCGGGACATGGCAATCAGCCCCAGCATTTT.

At least ten counts were recorded for this clonotype. The V and J genes are TRBV24-1 and TRBJ1-2; D not certain. This CDR3 region has 14 residues. Trimming left V 4 bases short and J 2 bases short, with 10 bases between. The germline V gene encodes CDR1 KGHDR and CDR2 SFDVKD. The CDR3 coding sequence is TGTGCCACCAGTGACGCAGGAAACAACTATGGCTACACCTTC. This encodes CATSDAGNNYGYTF.

This clonotype was seen at least ten times. The rearrangement links TRBV20-1 to TRBJ2-3, with 8 nucleotides matching TRBD2. The CDR3 runs to 15 residues. Germline trimming cut 0 bases from V and 2 bases from J; bases unmatched to any gene: 4. Germline values: CDR1 DFQATT, CDR2 SNEGSKA (reference sequence). The CDR3 DNA reads TGCAGTGCTAGAGATCATAGCGGGGACACAGATACGCAGTATTTT. It specifies CSARDHSGDTDTQYF.

This sequence joins TRBV20-1 and TRBJ2-1; 10 bases are a match to TRBD2. From germline, CDR1 is DFQATT and CDR2 SNEGSKA (reference sequence). The CDR3 sequence is 14 residues long. V shed 1 base and J 10 bases; nucleotides not matched to a gene: 7. The CDR3 is CSARGLAGSQEQFF. The CDR3 DNA reads as TGCAGTGCTAGAGGACTAGCGGGCTCCCAAGAGCAGTTCTTC.

This clonotype was counted many times. The rearrangement joins TRBV29-1 to TRBJ2-3; 7 nucleotides match TRBD2. CDR1 and CDR2 (germline): SQVTM, ANQGSEA. V was clipped by 4 bases and J by 2 bases; unmatched bases: 3. This CDR3 region has 13 residues. The CDR3 DNA reads TGCAGCGTTGCCAAGCGGGACACAGATACGCAGTATTTT. Its protein is CSVAKRDTDTQYF.

At least ten counts were recorded for this clonotype. The rearrangement uses TRBV7-9 and TRBJ2-5, with 7 positions matching TRBD1. The CDR3 has 15 residues. CDR1 and CDR2 from the germline V gene are SEHNR and FQNEAQ (reference sequence). The ends lost 2 bases at V and 0 bases at J; junction bases unmatched: 3. The CDR3 region is CASSLSTGDQETQYF. The DNA for the CDR3 is TGTGCCAGCAGCTTATCCACAGGGGACCAAGAGACCCAGTACTTC.

This clonotype was detected only a few times. The gene calls are TRBV3-1 and TRBJ2-7, with D possibly TRBD1 on 6 matching bases. This CDR3 has 15 amino acids. V was cut by 1 base and J by 4 bases, with 14 bases left in between. CDR1 and CDR2 (germline): LGHDT, YNNKEL (reference sequence). CDR3 in DNA: TGTGCCAGCAGCCAAGTTCCCACAGGGAAATACGAGCAGTACTTC. It is translated as CASSQVPTGKYEQYF.

In this sample, this clonotype turned up a few times. The genes are TRBV20-1 and TRBJ2-3, with a possible D match to TRBD2 (7 bases). CDR3 length equals 14 residues. Germline V gene sequence: CDR1 DFQATT, CDR2 SNEGSKA (reference sequence). Trimming stripped 3 bases from V and 4 bases from J, with 14 bases between. The CDR3 reads CSASSGGPPDTQYF. CDR3 nucleotide sequence: TGCAGTGCTAGTTCCGGGGGGCCGCCAGATACGCAGTATTTT.

This clonotype was detected ten times or more. V and J are TRBV12-3 or TRBV12-4 and TRBJ2-5; 9 positions match TRBD1. V dropped 6 bases and J dropped 7; count of bases not matched to a gene: 15. This CDR3 has 16 amino acids. CDR3 in amino acids: CASRDRDRASGRTQYF. CDR3 in DNA: TGTGCCAGCAGGGACCGGGACAGGGCATCCGGGAGGACCCAGTACTTC.

Of note for this clonotype: Possible read error: a much larger clone is one base away. This chain links TRBV20-1 with TRBJ2-3, with TRBD2 identical over 12 bases. CDR3 length: 13 amino acids. The V gene's germline CDR1 is DFQATT and CDR2 SNEGSKA (reference sequence). The CDR3 protein is CSPTSGRTAGQYF. CDR3 DNA sequence: TGCAGCCCCACTAGCGGGAGGACGGCTGGGCAGTATTTT.

CDR3 amino acids: CASSQDPVTGPLSGANVLTF. CDR3 in DNA: TGCGCCAGCAGCCAAGATCCGGTTACTGGGCCCCTCTCTGGGGCCAACGTCCTGACTTTC. The gene calls are TRBV4-1 and TRBJ2-6; no clear D gene. Germline V gene sequence: CDR1 MGHRA, CDR2 YSYEKL. Deletions cut 0 bases from V and 0 bases from J, with 18 bases between. The CDR3 contains 20 residues.

The chain carries TRBV6-1 and TRBJ2-1, with 9 bases fitting TRBD2. Germline-derived CDR1 and CDR2 are MNHNS and SASEGT. The CDR3 spans 16 residues. Trimming cost V 8 bases and J 0 bases; bases outside gene matches: 8. The CDR3 sequence is CASDGVSGSSYNEQFF. The CDR3 DNA reads TGTGCCAGCGACGGGGTTAGCGGGAGCTCCTACAATGAGCAGTTCTTC.

This clonotype was recorded a few times. The V gene is TRBV6-2 or TRBV6-3, the J gene TRBJ1-5; D might be TRBD1 (6 bases). The CDR3 is made up of 15 amino acids. The V end lost 2 bases, the J end lost 4 bases, and 12 bases lay between the germline ends. Germline lookup yields CDR1 MNHEY and CDR2 SVGEGT. This CDR3 is CASSYPGQPNQPQHF. CDR3 nucleotide sequence: TGTGCCAGCAGTTACCCCGGACAGCCTAATCAGCCCCAGCATTTT.

As DNA, the CDR3 is TGTGCCAGCAGCTTAGCGGGGACTAGCGGGAGGAGAAACATTCAGTACTTC. Its translation: CASSLAGTSGRRNIQYF. The rearrangement links TRBV7-2 to TRBJ2-4; 15 positions match TRBD2. Trimming at V came to 0 bases and at J to 6 bases, leaving 3 bases not matched to a gene. The CDR3 contains 17 residues. CDR1 and CDR2 from the germline V gene are SGHTA and FQGNSA.

As to this clonotype: This may be a read error, as it is one base from a much larger clone. The rearrangement uses TRBV5-1 and TRBJ1-2; TRBD1 is a possible D gene (5 bases). V gave up 0 bases and J gave up 6 bases, with 15 bases separating them. In germline, CDR1 is SGHRS, CDR2 YFSETQ. This CDR3 has 15 residues. CDR3 in DNA: TGCGCCAGCAGCTTGGGACGGGGACGAGCTAATGGCTACACCTTC. It encodes CASSLGRGRANGYTF.